A selection of T cell receptor beta chains follows, all from one sample in a study of T cells in Graves' hyperthyroidism and ophthalmopathy. TCRdb reanalysed the multiplex PCR reads using MiXCR and keeps one entry per CDR3 protein. This table holds hundreds of thousands of distinct CDR3 sequences, roughly 16% found once. Sequenced: blood. The receptors originated from a woman in her forties with Graves' ophthalmopathy. Both conserved end residues are part of each CDR3. A D gene is named only where the DNA matches it firmly. Clone size is stated in some rows and not others, as once, few, many or a class when expanded.

TRBV3-1	many	TRBJ2-5	12	-	CASSQVGGTQYF	TGTGCCAGCAGCCAAGTTGGAGGGACCCAGTACTTC
TRBV11-2	many	TRBJ2-5	14	-	CASSLGLHQETQYF	TGTGCCAGCAGCTTAGGGCTACACCAAGAGACCCAGTACTTC
TRBV12-3/TRBV12-4	-	TRBJ1-3	11	-	CASTGEATIYF	TGTGCCAGCACCGGGGAGGCCACCATATATTTT
TRBV20-1	many	TRBJ2-3	16	TRBD2	CSAREELAGETDTQYF	TGCAGTGCTAGAGAGGAGCTAGCGGGGGAGACAGATACGCAGTATTTT
TRBV18	many	TRBJ2-3	14	TRBD1	CASSPGQGADTQYF	TGTGCCAGCAGCCCGGGACAGGGAGCAGATACGCAGTATTTT
TRBV30	many	TRBJ1-4	11	-	CAWSWNEKLFF	TGTGCCTGGAGTTGGAATGAAAAACTGTTTTTT
TRBV19	few	TRBJ2-1	17	TRBD2	CASNSGSGRPQGNEQFF	TGTGCCAGTAACTCTGGGAGCGGGAGGCCCCAAGGTAATGAGCAGTTCTTC
TRBV28	many	TRBJ1-5	17	-	CASSRQHGGRRNQPQHF	TGTGCCAGCAGTCGACAACATGGGGGGCGACGCAATCAGCCCCAGCATTTT
TRBV6-1	many	TRBJ2-7	13	TRBD1	CASSTGEAYEQYF	TGTGCCAGCAGTACAGGGGAAGCCTACGAGCAGTACTTC
TRBV28	many	TRBJ1-2	13	-	CASSLLGARGYTF	TGTGCCAGCAGTTTACTGGGGGCTCGTGGCTACACCTTC
TRBV5-8	-	TRBJ2-1	15	-	CASTPNRYSPGEQFF	TGTGCCAGCACCCCCAATAGGTATAGCCCCGGTGAGCAGTTCTTC
TRBV11-2	many	TRBJ2-2	15	TRBD2	CASSFLAGKNGELFF	TGTGCCAGCAGCTTCTTAGCGGGAAAGAACGGGGAGCTGTTTTTT
TRBV3-1	many	TRBJ1-3	14	-	CASTRGESGNTIYF	TGTGCCAGCACCCGGGGGGAGTCTGGAAACACCATATATTTT
TRBV20-1	-	TRBJ2-1	14	TRBD1	CSASQGAPYNEQFF	TGCAGTGCTAGTCAGGGGGCCCCCTACAATGAGCAGTTCTTC
TRBV28	many	TRBJ2-7	16	-	CASNISPDWISYEQYF	TGTGCCAGCAATATATCCCCGGACTGGATATCCTACGAGCAGTACTTC
TRBV13	many	TRBJ2-3	15	TRBD2	CASSLVAGGGDTQYF	TGTGCCAGCAGCTTAGTAGCGGGAGGTGGAGATACGCAGTATTTT
TRBV7-6	-	TRBJ2-1	16	TRBD2	CASSPSGGASGYEQFF	TGTGCCAGCAGCCCGAGCGGGGGGGCCTCTGGTTATGAGCAGTTCTTC
TRBV18	-	TRBJ2-3	14	TRBD1	CASSPVTGVDTQYF	TGTGCCAGCTCACCAGTGACAGGGGTGGATACGCAGTATTTT
TRBV4-1	few	TRBJ1-1	16	-	CASSQVAGGRNTEAFF	TGCGCCAGCAGCCAAGTGGCGGGGGGGCGCAACACTGAAGCTTTCTTT
TRBV19	-	TRBJ2-1	15	TRBD2	CASSIVASGENEQFF	TGTGCCAGTAGTATAGTGGCTAGCGGGGAAAATGAGCAGTTCTTC
TRBV20-1	-	TRBJ1-4	14	-	CSAHTGFLTEKLFF	TGCAGTGCTCATACAGGTTTTTTGACTGAAAAACTGTTTTTT
TRBV20-1	many	TRBJ2-1	15	TRBD2	CSARKRGDRYNEQFF	TGCAGTGCTAGAAAGCGGGGGGACCGCTACAATGAGCAGTTCTTC
TRBV19	-	TRBJ1-1	13	-	CASRDAWGTEAFF	TGTGCCAGTAGGGACGCCTGGGGCACTGAAGCTTTCTTT
TRBV20-1	-	TRBJ2-2	15	TRBD2	CSARRLAGDAGELFF	TGCAGTGCTAGACGACTAGCGGGGGATGCCGGGGAGCTGTTTTTT
TRBV5-1	few	TRBJ2-5	18	-	CASSLDGQGLRGKETQYF	TGCGCCAGCAGCTTGGATGGGCAGGGTTTAAGAGGAAAAGAGACCCAGTACTTC
TRBV6-1	many	TRBJ1-1	15	-	CASSSPASLNTEAFF	TGTGCCAGCAGTTCTCCTGCATCCCTGAACACTGAAGCTTTCTTT
TRBV2	few	TRBJ1-5	14	-	CASSASFSNQPQHF	TGTGCCAGCAGTGCTAGCTTTAGCAATCAGCCCCAGCATTTT
TRBV19	-	TRBJ2-2	16	-	CASRLAGGANTGELFF	TGTGCCAGTAGGTTAGCCGGGGGAGCGAACACCGGGGAGCTGTTTTTT
TRBV2	many	TRBJ2-1	13	-	CASSEVLYNEQFF	TGTGCCAGCAGTGAAGTTTTGTACAATGAGCAGTTCTTC
TRBV12-3/TRBV12-4	many	TRBJ1-2	15	TRBD1	CASSLEAGGGYGYTF	TGTGCCAGCAGTTTAGAGGCAGGGGGAGGTTATGGCTACACCTTC
TRBV6-1	-	TRBJ2-5	17	TRBD2	CASRSASGRTPQETQYF	TGTGCCAGCAGATCCGCTAGCGGGAGGACACCGCAAGAGACCCAGTACTTC
TRBV20-1	many	TRBJ1-1	14	TRBD1	CSAKPGQGNTEAFF	TGCAGTGCTAAACCGGGACAGGGGAACACTGAAGCTTTCTTT
TRBV6-1	few	TRBJ1-1	14	-	CASSEARPNTEAFF	TGTGCCAGCAGCGAGGCCCGCCCGAACACTGAAGCTTTCTTT
TRBV9	-	TRBJ2-5	17	TRBD2	CASSEGAGGPARETQYF	TGTGCCAGCAGCGAGGGAGCGGGGGGGCCCGCTAGAGAGACCCAGTACTTC
TRBV30	many	TRBJ1-2	14	-	CAWSVNQLNYGYTF	TGTGCCTGGAGTGTAAATCAACTCAACTATGGCTACACCTTC
TRBV3-1	-	TRBJ2-7	11	-	CASSREYEQYF	TGTGCCAGCAGCCGGGAGTACGAGCAGTACTTC
TRBV12-3/TRBV12-4	once	TRBJ1-2	14	-	CASSSKARGYGYTF	TGTGCCAGCAGTTCTAAAGCGAGGGGCTATGGCTACACCTTC
TRBV2	-	TRBJ1-2	14	TRBD1	CASRGVQGRYGYTF	TGTGCCAGCAGAGGTGTACAGGGGAGATATGGCTACACCTTC
TRBV19	-	TRBJ2-3	14	TRBD1	CASGRDSNTDTQYF	TGTGCCAGTGGCCGGGACAGCAACACAGATACGCAGTATTTT
TRBV4-1	few	TRBJ1-2	14	TRBD1	CASSQGQGQGGYTF	TGCGCCAGCAGCCAGGGACAGGGGCAGGGTGGCTACACCTTC
TRBV3-1	many	TRBJ2-1	18	TRBD2	CASSQYLAGGPPYNEQFF	TGTGCCAGCAGCCAGTATCTAGCGGGAGGGCCTCCCTACAATGAGCAGTTCTTC